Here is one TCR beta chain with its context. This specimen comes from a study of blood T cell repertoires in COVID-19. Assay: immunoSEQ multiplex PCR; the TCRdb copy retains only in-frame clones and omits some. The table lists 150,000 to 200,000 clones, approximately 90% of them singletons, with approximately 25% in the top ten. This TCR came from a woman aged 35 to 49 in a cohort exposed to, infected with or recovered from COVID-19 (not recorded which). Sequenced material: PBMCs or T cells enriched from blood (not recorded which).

In DNA, the CDR3 is TGTGCCAGCAGCCAAGTGGGGCTAGCGGGGGGGAACTACAATGAGCAGTTCTTC. Its protein is CASSQVGLAGGNYNEQFF. The genes are TRBV3-1 (or the pseudogene TRBV3-2) and TRBJ2-1; 12 nucleotides match TRBD2. Unmatched junction bases numbered 7, after V lost 1 base and J lost 3 bases. The CDR3 spans 18 residues. Germline V lookup: CDR1 LGHDT, CDR2 YNNKEL (reference sequence).